The sequence of this T cell receptor beta chain was determined in a study of blood T cell repertoires in COVID-19. About the study: Researchers got acute and convalescent COVID-19 samples from the United States, Italy and Spain. Sample material is recorded as cDNA or gDNA derived from T cells, B-cell-depleted T cells, or PBMCs.

Original analysis: Reference gene primer amplification gave nucleated cell count estimates. Sequenced by immunoSEQ multiplex PCR; TCRdb stores in-frame clones only, minus some. The V and J calls and the clone size are those of that table, but D and trimming were determined from the DNA. The profile shows roughly 190,000 clones, about 86% of them singletons. CDR1 SNHLY and CDR2 FYNNEI come from the germline V gene. J was trimmed by 4 bases and V by 2 bases; bases with no gene match: 4. This CDR3 has 14 residues. This receptor was obtained from a man aged 50 or older with active or convalescent COVID-19. This chain uses TRBV2 with TRBJ1-1; 7 bases fit TRBD1. Sequenced material: peripheral blood. This CDR3 is CASSERGQATEAFF. The CDR3 nucleotides read TGTGCCAGCAGTGAACGCGGACAGGCCACTGAAGCTTTCTTT.